These 3 T cell receptor beta chains originate from one sample sequenced in a study of molecular identifiers for immune sequencing clone quantification. Via MiXCR, TCRdb re-called the PCR reads, giving one row per CDR3 protein. The sample gives under 350,000 distinct CDR3 sequences, roughly a quarter of which show up once; around 0.74% is in the top ten. The sequencing sample was made of naive CD8+ T cells from blood, with Jurkat cell RNA spiked in. Sample subset: FACS-sorted CD8+CD4-CCR7+CD45RA+ naive T cells. The receptor set was obtained from a human donor in good health. Some libraries in this study had Jurkat cell RNA spiked in.

This clonotype appeared a few times. The rearrangement uses TRBV11-2 and TRBJ2-3, with TRBD2 identical over 13 bases. Looked up from germline, CDR1 is SGHAT and CDR2 is FQNNGV. The CDR3 covers 17 residues. The J segment lost 2 bases and the V segment lost 5 bases, leaving 7 bases of the junction unmatched. The DNA of the CDR3 is TGTGCCAGCAGCAACGGGACTAGCGGGACAATCACAGATACGCAGTATTTT. It translates to CASSNGTSGTITDTQYF.

For this clonotype: A junction boundary mismatches the germline segment, possibly from a read error. The J gene is TRBJ2-7, the V gene TRBV4-3; 11 bases agree with TRBD1. CDR3 length equals 15 residues. The V gene's germline CDR1 is LGHNA and CDR2 YSLEER. CDR3: CASSLWTGGGVEQHF. The CDR3 nucleotides are TGCGCCAGCAGCCTTTGGACAGGGGGCGGTGTCGAGCAGCACTTC.

Turning to this clonotype: With a much larger clone just one base away, this may be a read error. This chain joins TRBV14 and TRBJ1-1, with 8 positions matching TRBD1. Germline assignment: CDR1 SGHDN and CDR2 FVKESK. V lost 7 bases to trimming and J lost 4 bases; unmatched junction nucleotides: 11. CDR3 size: 15 residues. CDR3 DNA sequence: TGTGCCAGCAACTTCCGGACAGGGCGGAGCACTGAAGCTTTCTTT. This sequence encodes CASNFRTGRSTEAFF. The full variable domain, rest sourced from reference TRBV14 and TRBJ1-1, is EAGVTQFPSHSVIEKGQTVTLRCDPISGHDNLYWYRRVMGKEIKFLLHFVKESKQDESGMPNNRFLAERTGGTYSTLKVQPAELEDSGVYFCASNFRTGRSTEAFFGQGTRLTVV.